Detailed here is one T cell receptor (beta chain). What it binds is not known. These data come from a study of shared clonotypes between healthy human individuals. Study as a whole: Three plates were used per donor for CD4 naive, three for CD4 memory, two for CD8 naive and one for CD8 memory.

Study-level results: Estimated richness values were generally larger in naive subsets than in memory subsets.

Sequenced by immunoSEQ multiplex PCR; TCRdb stores in-frame clones only, minus some. Of roughly 1 million clones detected, around 76% appear once; the ten largest clones hold roughly 1.4%. The receptor was isolated from a young man in good health. The sample comprised memory CD4+ T cells sorted from blood. Subset given: CD45RA-negative fraction.

The CDR3: CASSSSLTGTNNSPLHF. CDR3 DNA: TGCGCCAGCAGCTCTTCGCTCACGGGAACTAATAATTCACCCCTCCACTTT. The rearrangement uses TRBV5-1 and TRBJ1-6; D is uncertain. Germline-derived CDR1 and CDR2 are SGHRS and YFSETQ. The CDR3 is 17 amino acids. Between the trimmed V and J ends, which lost 3 bases and 5 bases, there was a span of 18 bases. Complete variable domain (other parts from reference TRBV5-1 and TRBJ1-6): KAGVTQTPRYLIKTRGQQVTLSCSPISGHRSVSWYQQTPGQGLQFLFEYFSETQRNKGNFPGRFSGRQFSNSRSEMNVSTLELGDSALYLCASSSSLTGTNNSPLHFGNGTRLTVT.